These 17 T cell receptor beta chains came from one sample sequenced in a study of T cell clonality in common variable immunodeficiency. This table comes from immunoSEQ multiplex PCR, and its TCRdb copy is limited to in-frame clones, with some not included. The sample contains under 40,000 clones, none of them singletons. Sequenced input: peripheral blood mononuclear cells. Receptor source: a person between 18 and 75 years old in good health.

This clone was seen ten or more times. The CDR3 end is not reached by the read, which stops 3 residues before it; the germline J gene fills it in. The chain carries TRBV30 and TRBJ2-3, with D possibly being TRBD1 (6 bases). Deletions cut 5 bases from V and 4 bases from J, with 19 bases between. CDR3 size: 15 residues. From germline, CDR1 is GTSNPN and CDR2 SVGIG (reference sequence). Here the CDR3 reads CAWATGLTFPDTQYF. The part of the CDR3 DNA that was read is TGTGCCTGGGCTACAGGGTTAACTTTCCCAGATACG.

This clone was seen repeatedly, ten times or more. The read is 3 residues too short to cover the CDR3 end, so that end is filled in from the germline J gene. This chain links TRBV29-1 with TRBJ2-3; 7 bases align to TRBD1. CDR3 size: 12 residues. The junction had 4 bases not matched to a gene; V was cut back by 3 bases and J by 7 bases. Germline V gene data show CDR1 as SQVTM and CDR2 as ANQGSEA. The CDR3 region is CSVEGTAYTQYF. The DNA read from the CDR3 is TGCAGCGTTGAGGGGACAGCGTATACG.

This clone was detected many times. The sequence runs out 3 residues before the end of the CDR3; the remainder is reconstructed from the germline J gene. The rearrangement uses TRBV11-3 and TRBJ2-1, with D tentatively TRBD1 (5 bases). The CDR3 has 14 amino acids. V was clipped by 2 bases and J by 5 bases, with 10 bases between them. Germline V gene data show CDR1 as SGHNT and CDR2 as YENEEA. Partial CDR3 DNA: TGTGCCAGCAGCTTAAGGGGTCAGAACAATGAG. Its translation: CASSLRGQNNE. The CDR3 in its entirety is CASSLRGQNNEQFF.

At least ten counts were recorded for this clone. CDR3 residues: CAWSVQPGQGANEQYF. The part of the CDR3 DNA that was read is TGTGCCTGGAGTGTACAACCGGGACAGGGGGCCAACGAG. V and J are TRBV30 and TRBJ2-7; 12 bases match TRBD1. The read gets to within 3 residues of the CDR3 end, and the germline J gene fills in the rest. From germline, CDR1 is GTSNPN and CDR2 SVGIG (reference sequence). The J segment lost 5 bases and the V segment lost 0 bases, leaving 8 bases of the junction unmatched. This CDR3 has 16 amino acids.

This clone was observed at least ten times. The read finishes 3 residues shy of the CDR3 end, and the germline J gene is used to complete it. The J gene is TRBJ2-7, the V gene TRBV19; 10 bases fit TRBD1. J was trimmed by 4 bases and V by 6 bases; bases with no gene match: 6. CDR3 length: 14 amino acids. Germline CDR1 LNHDA, CDR2 SQIVND (reference sequence). CDR3 in amino acids: CASRPGQGIYEQYF. CDR3 DNA, as far as it was read: TGTGCCAGTAGACCGGGACAGGGGATATACGAG. The whole variable domain, remainder taken from reference TRBV19 and TRBJ2-7, is DGGITQSPKYLFRKEGQNVTLSCEQNLNHDAMYWYRQDPGQGLRLIYYSQIVNDFQKGDIAEGYSVSREKKESFPLTVTSAQKNPTAFYLCASRPGQGIYEQYFGPGTRLTVT.

The table lists this clone with many counts. The read terminates 3 residues before the CDR3 end, so the remaining end is supplied by the germline J gene. V and J are TRBV20-1 and TRBJ2-1, with D hard to call. Germline lookup yields CDR1 DFQATT and CDR2 SNEGSKA (reference sequence). The length of the CDR3 is 13 residues. Between the trimmed V and J ends, which lost 3 bases and 4 bases, there was a span of 10 bases. The DNA read from the CDR3 is TGCAGTGCTAGTCAGTCCGAGTACAATGAG. It codes for CSASQSEYNE. The entire CDR3 sequence reads CSASQSEYNEQFF.

This clone was picked up many times. The CDR3 goes on 3 residues after the read ends, and that part is filled in from the germline J gene. The V call is TRBV5-4, the J call TRBJ2-7; D is undetermined. The CDR3 consists of 14 residues. From germline, CDR1 is SGHNT and CDR2 YYREEE (reference sequence). V lost 0 bases and J lost 4, with 11 bases in between. The DNA read from the CDR3 is TGTGCCAGCAGCTTGGGCGATGTGCCTTACGAG. Translating gives CASSLGDVPYE. The entire CDR3 is CASSLGDVPYEQYF.

This clone was found many times. The read terminates 3 residues ahead of where the CDR3 ends, so the germline J gene completes it. This rearrangement joins TRBV20-1 to TRBJ1-5; maybe TRBD1 (5 bases). Germline V gene data show CDR1 as DFQATT and CDR2 as SNEGSKA (reference sequence). V lost 0 bases and J 2 bases, leaving 11 bases between the germline ends. The length of the CDR3 is 15 residues. CDR3 protein: CSARDGGRGNQPQHF. The DNA read from the CDR3 is TGCAGTGCTAGAGATGGCGGCAGGGGCAATCAGCCC.

This clone was detected ten times or more. Read data end 3 residues before the CDR3 end; the end is taken from the germline J gene. The chain recombines TRBV20-1 with TRBJ2-1, with TRBD2 matching 14 bases. Trimming took 5 bases from V and 0 from J; bases not matched to a gene: 3. Germline values: CDR1 DFQATT, CDR2 SNEGSKA (reference sequence). This CDR3 has 16 residues. CDR3 DNA, as far as it was read: TGCAGTGCTCTGGGACTAGCGGGAGCCTCCTACAATGAG. It codes for CSALGLAGASYNE. The CDR3, in full, reads CSALGLAGASYNEQFF.

This clone has more than one count but fewer than ten. Relative to the germline gene, one junction end is altered; a read error may explain this. Sequencing ends 3 residues short of the CDR3 end; the germline J gene provides the rest. The rearrangement uses TRBV7-3 and TRBJ2-3; D is perhaps TRBD2 (5 bases). The CDR3 consists of 16 residues. Germline V lookup: CDR1 SGHTA, CDR2 FQGTGA. Partial CDR3 DNA: TGTGCCAGCAGCTTAATGGGTGTACCTAGCACAAATACG. Protein product: CASSLMGVPSTNT. The whole CDR3 region reads CASSLMGVPSTNTQYF. The variable domain in full, with the rest retrieved from reference TRBV7-3 and TRBJ2-3, is GAGVSQTPSNKVTEKGKYVELRCDPISGHTALYWYRQSLGQGPEFLIYFQGTGAADDSGLPNDRFFAVRPEGSVSTLKIQRTERGDSAVYLCASSLMGVPSTNTQYFGPGTRLTVL.

This clone has ten or more counts. Read coverage stops 3 residues before the CDR3 terminus; the germline J gene supplies the remainder. This chain uses TRBV13 with TRBJ1-6; TRBD1 aligns across 10 bases. Germline lookup yields CDR1 PRHDT and CDR2 FYEKMQ (reference sequence). This CDR3 comprises 18 residues. J lost 7 bases, V lost 4 bases, and 13 bases had no gene match. Partial CDR3 DNA: TGTGCCAGCAGCTGGGGGATGCTAGGACAGGGGGGGAATTCACCC. Its protein product is CASSWGMLGQGGNSP. The whole CDR3 protein is CASSWGMLGQGGNSPLHF.

Many counts were recorded for this clone. This CDR3 is CAISPHLTSTDTQYF. The sequenced part of the CDR3 DNA is TGTGCCATCAGTCCCCATTTAACTAGCACAGATACG. The V and J genes are TRBV10-3 and TRBJ2-3; D is ambiguous. Coverage ceases 3 residues before the CDR3 finishes, and the germline J gene fills in the end. Germline assignment: CDR1 ENHRY and CDR2 SYGVKD. This CDR3 is built from 15 residues. Trimming removed 5 bases at V and 0 bases at J, with 12 bases between.

This clone was seen ten or more times. The CDR3 sequence is CASSQTTGWINEKLFF. The covered CDR3 bases are TGTGCCAGCTCACAAACTACAGGGTGGATTAATGAAAAA. The chain uses TRBV18 and TRBJ1-4, with a tentative D call TRBD1 (6 bases). The read terminates 3 residues ahead of where the CDR3 ends, so the germline J gene completes it. The germline V gene has CDR1 KGHSH and CDR2 LQKENI. Trimming cost V 4 bases and J 4 bases, with 16 bases left between them. The CDR3 contains 16 residues.

There are many counts of this clone. The read ends 3 residues shy of where the CDR3 ends; the end is completed using the germline J gene. The chain employs TRBV29-1 and TRBJ1-2; D is perhaps TRBD1 (6 bases). This CDR3 is built from 14 residues. The ends were cut back, 7 bases at V and 2 bases at J, with 17 bases in the middle. Germline V gene sequence: CDR1 SQVTM, CDR2 ANQGSEA. The CDR3 DNA, read in part, is TGCAGCGCCGAGCCAGGGGTTCGGAACTATGGC. As protein: CSAEPGVRNYG. The entire CDR3 reads CSAEPGVRNYGYTF.

At least ten counts were recorded for this clone. Sequencing ends 3 residues short of the CDR3 end; the germline J gene provides the rest. The V call is TRBV29-1, the J call TRBJ2-3, with a weak D call TRBD2 (5 bases). CDR3 size: 15 residues. Trimming pared 4 bases from V and 0 bases from J, leaving 14 bases between. Germline CDR1 is SQVTM and CDR2 is ANQGSEA. CDR3 DNA (partial): TGCAGCGTTGCACGAGGGTTTTCTAGCACAGATACG. It is translated as CSVARGFSSTDT. The CDR3 in its entirety is CSVARGFSSTDTQYF.

The sample holds many counts of this clone. The read comes to an end 3 residues before the CDR3 does, leaving the germline J gene to fill in the end. The chain employs TRBV30 and TRBJ1-4; tentative D call: TRBD1 (5 bases). Germline V lookup: CDR1 GTSNPN, CDR2 SVGIG (reference sequence). The V end lost 4 bases, the J end lost 7 bases, and 10 bases lay between the germline ends. The CDR3 has 12 amino acids. The CDR3: CAWKGDSEKLFF. The CDR3 DNA, read in part, is TGTGCCTGGAAGGGAGACAGTGAAAAA.

This clone was found many times. The read terminates 3 residues ahead of where the CDR3 ends, so the germline J gene completes it. The rearrangement uses TRBV20-1 and TRBJ2-5; 11 positions agree with TRBD2. The CDR3 is made up of 15 amino acids. Trimming removed 3 bases from V and 5 bases from J; junction bases left unmatched: 8. CDR1 is DFQATT, CDR2 SNEGSKA, per germline (reference sequence). The sequenced part of the CDR3 DNA is TGCAGTGCTAGGCCGACTAGCGGGATAATGGAGACC. This encodes CSARPTSGIMET. The full CDR3 protein reads CSARPTSGIMETQYF.